This record concerns one T cell receptor (beta chain) sequence. What it binds is not known. Germline-derived CDR1 and CDR2 are SGHRS and YFSETQ. The CDR3 sequence is 15 residues long. Trimming pared 1 base from V and 7 bases from J, leaving 12 bases between. TCRdb re-analysed the 5' RACE reads in MiXCR, keeping a single row per CDR3 protein. This sample yields 300,000 to 400,000 distinct CDR3 sequences, of which 10% to 15% are seen a single time; roughly 23% belongs to the top ten. This entry comes from a study of T-cell memory formation after mild COVID-19. Study in general: TCR clusters were mostly donor specific.

Study results and limitations: Contracting CD4+ clones sat mainly in CM and EM; CD8+ in EMRA.

This sequence joins TRBV5-1 and TRBJ1-6; D is undetermined. Material for sequencing was PBMCs or a T cell subset sorted from them (not recorded which). The TCR originated in a man aged 18 to 29 who had mild COVID-19 (a few samples of this study predate the infection). Cell type and time point are not known. The CDR3 DNA sequence: TGCGCCAGCAGCTTGATTTCGATGGGGAATTCACCCCTCCACTTT. This codes for CASSLISMGNSPLHF.